Below, one TCR beta chain is given with its context. The record originates from a study of blood T cells in healthy people across ages. With a J-beta primer mix and a sample-barcoded 5' primer, a second PCR ran about 7 to 11 cycles. TCRdb independently ran MiXCR on the 5' RACE reads; one entry per CDR3 protein. Among hundreds of thousands of distinct CDR3 sequences, 55% to 75% were seen once, and the ten largest hold 22%. Germline V CDR1 and CDR2: SNHLY, FYNNEI. This CDR3 comprises 12 residues. The ends lost 10 bases at V and 5 bases at J; junction bases unmatched: 4. The genes are TRBV2 and TRBJ1-2; TRBD1 matches 10 bases. The clonotype originates from a man aged 25-40 years in good health. The sample taken for sequencing was blood. The CDR3 sequence: CAIGTGVYGYTF. The DNA of the CDR3 is TGTGCCATCGGGACAGGGGTATATGGCTACACCTTC. Drawing the rest from reference TRBV2 and TRBJ1-2, the complete variable domain is EPEVTQTPSHQVTQMGQEVILRCVPISNHLYFYWYRQILGQKVEFLVSFYNNEISEKSEIFDDQFSVERPDGSNFTLKIRSTKLEDSAMYFCAIGTGVYGYTFGSGTRLTVV.